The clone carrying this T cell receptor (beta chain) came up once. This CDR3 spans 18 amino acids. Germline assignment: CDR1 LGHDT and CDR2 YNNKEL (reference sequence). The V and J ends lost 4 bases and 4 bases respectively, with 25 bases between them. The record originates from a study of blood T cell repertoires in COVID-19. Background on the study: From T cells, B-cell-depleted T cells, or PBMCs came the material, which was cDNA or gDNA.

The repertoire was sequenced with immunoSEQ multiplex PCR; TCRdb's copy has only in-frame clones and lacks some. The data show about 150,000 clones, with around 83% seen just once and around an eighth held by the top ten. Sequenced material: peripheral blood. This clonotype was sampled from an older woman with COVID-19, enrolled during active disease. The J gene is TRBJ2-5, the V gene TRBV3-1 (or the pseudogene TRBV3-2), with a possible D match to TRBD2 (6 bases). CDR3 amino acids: CASSPGVTGRTGAETQYF. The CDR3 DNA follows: TGTGCCAGCAGCCCGGGGGTGACGGGGAGGACGGGTGCAGAGACCCAGTACTTC.